The source of this T cell receptor beta chain is a study of shared clonotypes between healthy human individuals (dated by TCRdb to the early 2020s). Background for the entire study: A few men and a couple of women, aged 18 to 49 years, made up the cohort. For each donor, CD4 naive and CD4 memory were each run on three plates, CD8 naive on two plates, and CD8 memory on one plate. The study deeply sequenced blood TCR repertoires of five healthy adults to estimate repertoire size and the extent of clonotype sharing between individuals. Libraries were prepared and TCR repertoires were sequenced by different laboratories using diverse techniques, in order to increase sequencing depth and limit assay-specific biases. Leukapheresis yielded between about 0.94 and 8.9 billion PBMCs per donor. General findings and caveats noted by the study authors: Pairwise subsampling indicated that sequencing depth was expected to affect the degree of clonotype sharing among donors. Across a few donors, approximately 5% of naive CD4, over 3% of naive CD8, about 2% of memory CD4, and 0.4% of memory CD8 clonotypes were shared. Compared with non-shared clonotypes, clonotypes shared by all four sorted-subset donors had higher generation probabilities. The small number of donors limited the genetic and exposure-history diversity represented. Estimated clonotype richness was generally larger for naive than for memory subsets. Sampling was limited to blood, and TCR repertoires in tissue likely differ from TCR repertoires in blood. Rarefaction of sorted-subset datasets indicated incomplete sequencing despite the large sequencing depth.

Donors were healthy HIV-negative adults with no recently reported acute infections or vaccinations. Every donor was a Caucasian adult living in Nashville, Tennessee, USA. Magnetic negative selection was used to enrich CD4+ T cells, after which naive cells were positively selected on CD45RA and the negative fraction became the memory subset. Blood was collected by leukapheresis, and PBMCs were isolated by Ficoll-Histopaque density gradient centrifugation and then cryopreserved in liquid nitrogen vapor phase. Analytical flow cytometry was used to check the purity and quantity of every magnetically sorted T cell population. Genomic DNA was isolated from every sorted fraction and measured by UV absorbance on a Nanodrop 2000c. Using the deep immunoSEQ assay, TCR CDR3 regions were amplified from genomic DNA by multiplex PCR. Extracted genomic DNA from each cell subset was spread evenly across all wells of several immunoSEQ 96-well plates, with each plate serving as a replicate. Each replicate PCR for sorted subsets received approximately 220 ng genomic DNA, equal to roughly 33,000 T cell genomes. Purified libraries were quantified with a Qubit 3.0 fluorometer, sized on a Bioanalyzer 2100, and re-quantified with the KAPA Library Quantification kit. Every immunoSEQ 96-well plate was sequenced on a dedicated single-read 150-cycle Illumina NextSeq 550 flow cell. The authors' analysis ran thus. The immunoSEQ output contained only junctional sequences without quality scores, so filtering could not match that applied to full-length reads. Sequences were annotated with PyIR, a Python wrapper for IgBLAST v1.9, and V/J genes and CDR3 were assigned using IMGT germline references. Any read was removed if the V/J assignment was weak (E-value above 1e-6), the CDR3 was missing, or the read contained stop codons, out-of-frame junctions, or ambiguous translated residues. V3J clonotypes were defined as sequences sharing an identical inferred V gene, J gene, and CDR3 amino acid sequence. Percentage overlap between repertoires was calculated by dividing the number of shared unique clonotypes by the size of the smaller repertoire. Richness of each repertoire was evaluated using RTK rarefaction, the Chao1 estimator, and Recon v2.1 estimates of unobserved clonotypes. Generation probabilities for all TCRbeta clonotypes obtained by the gDNA method from a handful of donors were computed using OLGA. The table was pulled from immuneACCESS by TCRdb, which kept in-frame rearrangements only. Such tables lose some clones; where checked, under half of the loss comes from unresolved V genes, and the rest has no known cause. V and J calls and clone size are those listed in that table; D and trimming were worked out from the DNA. The sample table lists over a million clones, approximately 68% of them with a count of one. The top ten hold about 1.5% of the sample.

To note about this clone: The antigen it recognizes is unknown. The record has no base qualities; no much larger clone is one base away.

This sequence was found in a man between 18 and 35 years old in good health. The sequenced material came from memory CD4+ T cells sorted from blood. What the cell subset or site label conveys for this sample: CD45RA-negative fraction.

The CDR3 reads CAWGTSGRAPGQYF. The sequence in DNA is TGTGCCTGGGGGACTAGCGGGAGGGCCCCCGGGCAGTACTTC. Recombination connected TRBV30 to TRBJ2-7; 16 bases in between match TRBD2. CDR1 and CDR2 are read off the germline V gene (reference sequence) as GTSNPN and SVGIG. Spanning cysteine to phenylalanine, the CDR3 consists of 14 amino acids. Here the CDR3 DNA is all that survives: 42 bases in frame from base 1. The V end gives up 5 bases and the J end 9 bases, leaving 7 bases in the junction not matched to a gene. Where the CDR3 stops, the reference TRBV30 and TRBJ2-7 genes take over; the full variable domain is SQTIHQWPATLVQPVGSPLSLECTVEGTSNPNLYWYRQAAGRGLQLLFYSVGIGQISSEVPQNLSASRPQDRQFILSSKKLLLSDSGFYLCAWGTSGRAPGQYFGPGTRLTVT.